This entry describes one T cell receptor beta chain. What it binds is not known. The data originate from a study of CD8 T cells in Susac syndrome. Study outcomes and limitations: That the number of individuals in its TCR sequencing and HLA analysis was relatively small was acknowledged by the study.

RNA in amounts of roughly 0.5 to 1 ug was reverse transcribed with random hexamers. Across 54 Vbeta and 13 Jbeta, immunoSEQ multiplex PCR amplified TCR beta CDR3. In TCRdb, the immunoSEQ multiplex PCR reads were re-called with MiXCR into one record per CDR3 protein. The sample lists around 20,000 distinct CDR3 sequences, about 95% seen once, with less than 0.3% in the top ten. The CDR3 sequence is 14 residues long. The trim removed 7 bases at V and 5 bases at J, leaving 11 bases unmatched. Germline CDR1 is SGHNT and CDR2 is YYREEE (reference sequence). Sequencing was performed on CD8+ T cells from PBMCs. The TCR comes from a human donor in good health. The chain has TRBV5-4 and TRBJ1-1, with 7 bases identical to TRBD1. CDR3 in amino acids: CASSQEGARTEAFF. CDR3 nucleotide sequence: TGTGCCAGCTCCCAAGAGGGGGCTCGGACTGAAGCTTTCTTT.